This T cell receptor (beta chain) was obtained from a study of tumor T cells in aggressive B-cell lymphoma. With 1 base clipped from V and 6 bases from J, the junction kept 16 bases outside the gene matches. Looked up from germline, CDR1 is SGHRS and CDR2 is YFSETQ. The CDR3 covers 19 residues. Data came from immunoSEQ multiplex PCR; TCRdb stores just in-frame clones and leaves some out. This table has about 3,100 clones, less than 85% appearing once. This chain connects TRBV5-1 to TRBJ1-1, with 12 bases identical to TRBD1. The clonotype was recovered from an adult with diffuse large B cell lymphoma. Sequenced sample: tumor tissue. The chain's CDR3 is CASSLTGTGGELLSSEAFF. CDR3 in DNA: TGCGCCAGCAGCTTGACCGGGACAGGGGGCGAATTGTTGAGTTCTGAAGCTTTCTTT.